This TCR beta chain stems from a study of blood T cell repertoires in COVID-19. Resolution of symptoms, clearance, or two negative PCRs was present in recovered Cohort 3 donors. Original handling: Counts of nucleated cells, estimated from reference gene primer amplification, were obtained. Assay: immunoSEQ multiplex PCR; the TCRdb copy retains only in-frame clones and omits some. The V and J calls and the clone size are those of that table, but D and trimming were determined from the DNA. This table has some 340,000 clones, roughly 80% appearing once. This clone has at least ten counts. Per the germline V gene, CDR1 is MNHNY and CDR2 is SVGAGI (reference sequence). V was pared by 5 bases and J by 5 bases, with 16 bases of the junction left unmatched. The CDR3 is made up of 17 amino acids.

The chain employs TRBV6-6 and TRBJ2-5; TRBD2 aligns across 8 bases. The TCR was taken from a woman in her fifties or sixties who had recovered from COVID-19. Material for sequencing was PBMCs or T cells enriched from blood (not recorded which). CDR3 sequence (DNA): TGTGCCAGCAGTCGAAAAGGGGGACTAGGGGTGAGGGAGACCCAGTACTTC. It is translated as CASSRKGGLGVRETQYF.